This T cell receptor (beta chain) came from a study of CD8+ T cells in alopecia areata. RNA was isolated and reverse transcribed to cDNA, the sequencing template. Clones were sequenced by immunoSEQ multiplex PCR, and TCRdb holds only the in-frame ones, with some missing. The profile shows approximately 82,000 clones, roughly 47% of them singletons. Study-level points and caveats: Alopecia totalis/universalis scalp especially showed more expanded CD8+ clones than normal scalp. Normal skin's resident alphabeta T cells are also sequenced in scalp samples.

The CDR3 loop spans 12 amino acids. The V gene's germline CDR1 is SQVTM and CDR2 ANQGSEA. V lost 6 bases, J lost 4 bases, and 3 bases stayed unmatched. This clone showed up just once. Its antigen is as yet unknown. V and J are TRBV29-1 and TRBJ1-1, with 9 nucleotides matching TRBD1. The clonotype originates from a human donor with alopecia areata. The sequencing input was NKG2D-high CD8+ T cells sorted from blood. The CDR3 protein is CSVETGGTEAFF. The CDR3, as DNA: TGCAGCGTGGAGACAGGGGGCACTGAAGCTTTCTTT.